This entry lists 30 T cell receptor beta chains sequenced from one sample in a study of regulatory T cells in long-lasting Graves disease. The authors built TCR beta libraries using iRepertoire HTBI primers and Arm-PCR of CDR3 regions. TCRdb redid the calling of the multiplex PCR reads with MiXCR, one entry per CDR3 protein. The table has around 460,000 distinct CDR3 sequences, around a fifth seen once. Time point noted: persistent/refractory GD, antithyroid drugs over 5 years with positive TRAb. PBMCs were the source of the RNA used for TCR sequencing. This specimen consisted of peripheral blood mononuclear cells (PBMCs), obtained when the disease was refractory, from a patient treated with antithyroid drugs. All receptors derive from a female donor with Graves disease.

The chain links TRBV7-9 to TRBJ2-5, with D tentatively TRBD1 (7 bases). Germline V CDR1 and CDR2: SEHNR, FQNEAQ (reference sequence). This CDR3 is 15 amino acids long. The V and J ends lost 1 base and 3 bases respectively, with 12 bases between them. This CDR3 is CASSLDGRGEETQYF. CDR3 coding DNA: TGTGCCAGCAGCTTAGATGGCAGGGGGGAAGAGACCCAGTACTTC. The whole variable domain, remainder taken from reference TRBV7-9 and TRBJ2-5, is DTGVSQNPRHKITKRGQNVTFRCDPISEHNRLYWYRQTLGQGPEFLTYFQNEAQLEKSRLLSDRFSAERPKGSFSTLEIQRTEQGDSAMYLCASSLDGRGEETQYFGPGTRLLVL.

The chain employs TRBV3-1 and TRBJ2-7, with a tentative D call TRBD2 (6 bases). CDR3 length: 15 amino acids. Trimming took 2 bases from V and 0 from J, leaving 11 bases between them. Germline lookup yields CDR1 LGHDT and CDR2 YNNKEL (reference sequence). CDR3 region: CASSQTVGSSYEQYF. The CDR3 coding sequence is TGTGCCAGCAGCCAAACGGTCGGGAGCTCCTACGAGCAGTACTTC.

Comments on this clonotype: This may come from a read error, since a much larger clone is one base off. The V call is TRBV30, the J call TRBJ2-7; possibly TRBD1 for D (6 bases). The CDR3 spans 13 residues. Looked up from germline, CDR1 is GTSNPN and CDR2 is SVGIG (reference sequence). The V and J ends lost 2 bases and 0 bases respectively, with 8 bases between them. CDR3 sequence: CAWSRDNSYEQYF. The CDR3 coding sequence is TGTGCCTGGAGTCGGGACAACTCCTACGAGCAGTACTTC.

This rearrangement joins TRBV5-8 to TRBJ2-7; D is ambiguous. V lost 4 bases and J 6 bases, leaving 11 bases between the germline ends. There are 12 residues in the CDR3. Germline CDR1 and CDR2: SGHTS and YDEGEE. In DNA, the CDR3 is TGTGCCAGCAGCCGGAGAACATCCGAGCAGTACTTC. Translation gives CASSRRTSEQYF.

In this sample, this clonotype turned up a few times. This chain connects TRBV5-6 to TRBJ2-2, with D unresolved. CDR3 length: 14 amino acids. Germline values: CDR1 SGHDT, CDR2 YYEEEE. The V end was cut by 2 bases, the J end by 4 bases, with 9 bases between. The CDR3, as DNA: TGTGCCAGCAGCTTTGGGCAGCTCACCGGGGAGCTGTTTTTT. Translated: CASSFGQLTGELFF.

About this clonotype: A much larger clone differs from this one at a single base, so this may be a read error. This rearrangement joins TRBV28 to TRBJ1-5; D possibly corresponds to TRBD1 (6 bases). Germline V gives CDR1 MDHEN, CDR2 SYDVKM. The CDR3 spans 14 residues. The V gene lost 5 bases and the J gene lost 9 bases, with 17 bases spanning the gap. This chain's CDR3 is CASSLQGNLGPQHF. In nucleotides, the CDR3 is TGTGCCAGCAGTCTACAGGGAAATCTGGGGCCCCAGCATTTT.

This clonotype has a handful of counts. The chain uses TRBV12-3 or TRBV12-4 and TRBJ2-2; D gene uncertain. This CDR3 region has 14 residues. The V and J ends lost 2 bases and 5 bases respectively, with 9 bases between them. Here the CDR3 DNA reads TGTGCCAGCAGTTTACAGGCAGGAACCGGGGAGCTGTTTTTT. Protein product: CASSLQAGTGELFF.

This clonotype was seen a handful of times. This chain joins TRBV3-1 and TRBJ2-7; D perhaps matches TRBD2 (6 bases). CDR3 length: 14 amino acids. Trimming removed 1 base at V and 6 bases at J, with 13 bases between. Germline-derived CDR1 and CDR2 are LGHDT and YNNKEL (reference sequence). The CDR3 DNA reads TGTGCCAGCAGCCAAGCGGCGGGGTTTGTCGAGCAGTACTTC. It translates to CASSQAAGFVEQYF.

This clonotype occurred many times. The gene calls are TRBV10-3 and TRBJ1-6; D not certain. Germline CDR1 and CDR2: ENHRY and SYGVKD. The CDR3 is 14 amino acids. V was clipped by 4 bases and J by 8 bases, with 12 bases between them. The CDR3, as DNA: TGTGCCATCAGTGTGGAGGCGATGGATTCACCCCTCCACTTT. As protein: CAISVEAMDSPLHF.

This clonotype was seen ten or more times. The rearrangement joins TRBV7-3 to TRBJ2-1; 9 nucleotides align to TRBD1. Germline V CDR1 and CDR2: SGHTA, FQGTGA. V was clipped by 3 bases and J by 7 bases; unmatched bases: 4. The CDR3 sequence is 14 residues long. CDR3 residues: CASSLGQGGNEQFF. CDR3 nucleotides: TGTGCCAGCAGCTTGGGACAGGGAGGGAATGAGCAGTTCTTC.

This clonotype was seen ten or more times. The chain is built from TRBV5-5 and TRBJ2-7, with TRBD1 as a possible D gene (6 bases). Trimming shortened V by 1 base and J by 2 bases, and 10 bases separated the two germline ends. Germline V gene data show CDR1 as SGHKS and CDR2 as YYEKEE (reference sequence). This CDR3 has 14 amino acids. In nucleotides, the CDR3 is TGTGCCAGCAGCTTGACAGGGTCTACCTACGAGCAGTACTTC. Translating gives CASSLTGSTYEQYF.

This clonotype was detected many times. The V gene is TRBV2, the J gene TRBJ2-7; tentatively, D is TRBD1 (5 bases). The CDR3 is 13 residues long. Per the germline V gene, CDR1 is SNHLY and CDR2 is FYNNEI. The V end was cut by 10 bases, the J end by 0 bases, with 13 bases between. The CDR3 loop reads CATQTASSYEQYF. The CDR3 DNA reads TGTGCCACCCAGACAGCTAGCTCCTACGAGCAGTACTTC.

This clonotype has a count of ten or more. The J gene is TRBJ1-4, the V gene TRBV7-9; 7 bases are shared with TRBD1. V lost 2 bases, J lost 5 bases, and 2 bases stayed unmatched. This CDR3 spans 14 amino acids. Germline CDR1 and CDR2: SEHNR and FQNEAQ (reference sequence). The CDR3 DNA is TGTGCCAGCAGCTTACGGGGACAGAATGAAAAACTGTTTTTT. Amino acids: CASSLRGQNEKLFF. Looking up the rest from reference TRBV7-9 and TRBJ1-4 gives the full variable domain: DTGVSQNPRHKITKRGQNVTFRCDPISEHNRLYWYRQTLGQGPEFLTYFQNEAQLEKSRLLSDRFSAERPKGSFSTLEIQRTEQGDSAMYLCASSLRGQNEKLFFGSGTQLSVL.

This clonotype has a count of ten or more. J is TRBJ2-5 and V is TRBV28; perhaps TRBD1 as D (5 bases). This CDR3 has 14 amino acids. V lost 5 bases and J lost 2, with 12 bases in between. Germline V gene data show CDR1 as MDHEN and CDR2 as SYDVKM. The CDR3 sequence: CASSPYTGQETQYF. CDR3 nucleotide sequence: TGTGCCAGCAGTCCTTACACAGGTCAAGAGACCCAGTACTTC.

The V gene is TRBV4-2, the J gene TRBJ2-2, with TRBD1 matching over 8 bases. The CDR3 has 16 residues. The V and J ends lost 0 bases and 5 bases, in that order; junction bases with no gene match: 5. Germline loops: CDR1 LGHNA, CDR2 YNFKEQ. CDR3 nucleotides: TGTGCCAGCAGCCAAGAAGACAGGGGTAGGACCGGGGAGCTGTTTTTT. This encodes CASSQEDRGRTGELFF.

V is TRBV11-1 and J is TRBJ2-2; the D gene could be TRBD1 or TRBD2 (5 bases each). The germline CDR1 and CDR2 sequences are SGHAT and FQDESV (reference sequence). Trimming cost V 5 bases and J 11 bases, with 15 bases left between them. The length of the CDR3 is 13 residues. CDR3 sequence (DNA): TGTGCCAGCAGCACACTAGGGGACGTAGAGCTGTTTTTT. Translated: CASSTLGDVELFF. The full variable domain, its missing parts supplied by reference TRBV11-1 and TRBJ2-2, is EAEVAQSPRYKITEKSQAVAFWCDPISGHATLYWYRQILGQGPELLVQFQDESVVDDSQLPKDRFSAERLKGVDSTLKIQPAELGDSAMYLCASSTLGDVELFFGEGSRLTVL.

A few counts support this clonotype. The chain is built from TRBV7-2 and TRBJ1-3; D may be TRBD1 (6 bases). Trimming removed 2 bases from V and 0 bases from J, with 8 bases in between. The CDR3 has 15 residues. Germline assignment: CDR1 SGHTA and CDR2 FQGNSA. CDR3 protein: CASSLLGGSGNTIYF. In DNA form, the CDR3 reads TGTGCCAGCAGCTTATTAGGGGGCTCTGGAAACACCATATATTTT.

The CDR3 nucleotides are TGTGCCAGCAGTTTCCCCAGGGGTGGTGCGACGCCCATGAACACTGAAGCTTTCTTT. Its translation: CASSFPRGGATPMNTEAFF. The V and J genes are TRBV6-2 or TRBV6-3 and TRBJ1-1, with D possibly TRBD1 on 6 matching bases. CDR1 is MNHEY and CDR2 is SVGEGT in the germline V gene. The CDR3 covers 19 residues. V lost 4 bases to trimming and J lost 0 bases, with 24 bases between them.

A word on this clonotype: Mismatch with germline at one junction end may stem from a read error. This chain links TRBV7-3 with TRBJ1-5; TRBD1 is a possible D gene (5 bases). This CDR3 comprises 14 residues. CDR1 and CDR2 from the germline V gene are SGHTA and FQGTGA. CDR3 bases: TGTGTCAGCAGTCCTCAGGGTAGTAATCAGCCCCAGCATTTT. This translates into CVSSPQGSNQPQHF.

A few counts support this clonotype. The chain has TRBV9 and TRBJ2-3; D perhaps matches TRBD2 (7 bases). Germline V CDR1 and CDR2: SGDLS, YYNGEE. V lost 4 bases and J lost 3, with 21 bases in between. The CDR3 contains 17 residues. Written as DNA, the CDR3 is TGTGCCAGCAGCCTACGCGGGGGCCTTTTATCAACAGATACGCAGTATTTT. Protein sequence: CASSLRGGLLSTDTQYF.

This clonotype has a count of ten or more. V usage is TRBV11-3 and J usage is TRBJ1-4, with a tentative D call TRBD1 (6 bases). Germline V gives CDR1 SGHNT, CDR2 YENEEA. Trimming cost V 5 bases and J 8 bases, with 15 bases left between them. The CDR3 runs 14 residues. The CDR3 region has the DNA TGTGCCAGCAGCCCAAGGGGGGTCGAGGAAAAACTGTTTTTT. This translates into CASSPRGVEEKLFF.

DNA for the CDR3: TGTGCCTGGAATCGGGACAGGTACGAGCAGTACTTC. Translating gives CAWNRDRYEQYF. V gene TRBV30 combines with J gene TRBJ2-7; TRBD1 agrees at 8 bases. The germline V gene encodes CDR1 GTSNPN and CDR2 SVGIG (reference sequence). This CDR3 spans 12 amino acids. With 4 bases clipped from V and 4 bases from J, the junction kept 3 bases outside the gene matches.

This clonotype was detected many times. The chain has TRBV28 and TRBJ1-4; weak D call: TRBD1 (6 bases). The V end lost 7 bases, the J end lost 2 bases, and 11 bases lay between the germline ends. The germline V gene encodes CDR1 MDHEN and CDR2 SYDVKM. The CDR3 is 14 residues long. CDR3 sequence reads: CASTPGHTNEKLFF. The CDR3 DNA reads TGTGCCAGCACCCCGGGACATACTAATGAAAAACTGTTTTTT. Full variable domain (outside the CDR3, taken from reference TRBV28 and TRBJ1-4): DVKVTQSSRYLVKRTGEKVFLECVQDMDHENMFWYRQDPGLGLRLIYFSYDVKMKEKGDIPEGYSVSREKKERFSLILESASTNQTSMYLCASTPGHTNEKLFFGSGTQLSVL.

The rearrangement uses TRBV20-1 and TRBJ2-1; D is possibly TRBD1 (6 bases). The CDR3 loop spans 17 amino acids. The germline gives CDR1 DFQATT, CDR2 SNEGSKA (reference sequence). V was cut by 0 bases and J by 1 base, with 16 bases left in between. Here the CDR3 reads CSARDRTGIQSYNEQFF. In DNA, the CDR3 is TGCAGTGCTAGAGACCGAACAGGGATCCAATCCTACAATGAGCAGTTCTTC.

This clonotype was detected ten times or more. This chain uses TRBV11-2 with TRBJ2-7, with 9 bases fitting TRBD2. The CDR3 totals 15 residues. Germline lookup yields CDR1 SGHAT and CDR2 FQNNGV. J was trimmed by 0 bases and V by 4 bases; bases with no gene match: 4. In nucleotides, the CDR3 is TGTGCCAGCAGCTCTCTAGCGGGGAGCTCCTACGAGCAGTACTTC. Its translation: CASSSLAGSSYEQYF.

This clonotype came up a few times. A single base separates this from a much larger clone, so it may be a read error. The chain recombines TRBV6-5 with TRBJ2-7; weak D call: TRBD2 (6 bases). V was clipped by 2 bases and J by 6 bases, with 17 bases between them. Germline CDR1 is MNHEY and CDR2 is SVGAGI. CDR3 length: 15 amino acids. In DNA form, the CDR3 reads TGTGCCAGCAGTTACCCTATGGTCACTAGCATCGAGCAGTACTTC. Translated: CASSYPMVTSIEQYF.

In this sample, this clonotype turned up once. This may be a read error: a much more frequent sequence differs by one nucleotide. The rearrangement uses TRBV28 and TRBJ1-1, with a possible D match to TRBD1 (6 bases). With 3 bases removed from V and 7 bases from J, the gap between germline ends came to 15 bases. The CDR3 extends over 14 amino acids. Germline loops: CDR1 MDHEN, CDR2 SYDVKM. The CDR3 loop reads CASSFLGRGIEAFF. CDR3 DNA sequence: TGTGCCAGCAGTTTTCTGGGAAGGGGGATTGAAGCTTTCTTT.

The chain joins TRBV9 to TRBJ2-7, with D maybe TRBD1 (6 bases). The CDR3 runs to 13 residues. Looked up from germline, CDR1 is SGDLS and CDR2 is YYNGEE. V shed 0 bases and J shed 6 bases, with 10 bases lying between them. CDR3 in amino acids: CASSVGQGTEQYF. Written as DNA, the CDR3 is TGTGCCAGCAGCGTAGGCCAGGGGACCGAGCAGTACTTC.

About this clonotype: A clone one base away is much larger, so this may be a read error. The CDR3 sequence: CASSYRDITTEASF. DNA of the CDR3: TGTGCCAGCAGTTATCGGGACATCACCACTGAAGCTTCCTTT. The chain uses TRBV6-2 or TRBV6-3 and TRBJ1-1, with TRBD1 as a possible D gene (6 bases). CDR3 length equals 14 residues. Germline V gene lookup returns CDR1 MNHEY and CDR2 SVGEGT.

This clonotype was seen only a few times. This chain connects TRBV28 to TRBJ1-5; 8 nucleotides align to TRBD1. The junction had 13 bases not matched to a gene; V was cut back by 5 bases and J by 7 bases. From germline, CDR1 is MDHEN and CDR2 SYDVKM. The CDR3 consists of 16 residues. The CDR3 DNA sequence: TGTGCCAGCAGTCCCTTCGCAGGGGGCGCACTGCAGCCCCAGCATTTT. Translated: CASSPFAGGALQPQHF.